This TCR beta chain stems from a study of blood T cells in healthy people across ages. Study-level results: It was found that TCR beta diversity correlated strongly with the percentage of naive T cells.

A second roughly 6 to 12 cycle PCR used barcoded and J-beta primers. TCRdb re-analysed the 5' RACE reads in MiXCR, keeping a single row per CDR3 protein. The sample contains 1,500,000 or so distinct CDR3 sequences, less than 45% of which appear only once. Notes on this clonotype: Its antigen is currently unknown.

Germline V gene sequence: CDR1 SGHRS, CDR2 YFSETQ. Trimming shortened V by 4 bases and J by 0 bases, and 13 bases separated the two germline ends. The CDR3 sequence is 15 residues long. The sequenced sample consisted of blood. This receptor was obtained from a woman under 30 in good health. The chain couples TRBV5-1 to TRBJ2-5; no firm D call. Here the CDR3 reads CASSVGLPYQETQYF. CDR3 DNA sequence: TGCGCCAGCAGCGTCGGCTTACCGTACCAAGAGACCCAGTACTTC.